These 28 T cell receptor beta chains were sequenced from one sample in a study of CD8+CD57+ T cells in acquired aplastic anemia. Genomic DNA templated the TCR beta VDJ and CDR3 profiling. TCRdb redid the calling of the reads with MiXCR, one entry per CDR3 protein. The sample shows 160,000 or so distinct CDR3 sequences, about 70% of them seen only once. Those patients picked for sequencing had displayed CD8+CD57+ cell expansion on flow cytometry. The sequenced sample consisted of sorted CD4+, CD8+, or CD8+CD57+ T cells (not recorded which) from PBMCs. The receptor source for this set is a human donor with aplastic anemia.

A word on this clonotype: Germline is not matched at one junction end, which may reflect a read error. The V gene is TRBV28, the J gene TRBJ2-1, with 10 bases lining up with TRBD1. The CDR3 loop spans 15 amino acids. Germline assignment: CDR1 MDHEN and CDR2 SYDVKM. CDR3 amino acids: CASSTTGGPLNAQFF. CDR3 nucleotide sequence: TGTGCCAGCAGTACGACAGGGGGCCCCCTAAATGCGCAGTTCTTC.

The chain carries TRBV7-3 and TRBJ1-6; perhaps TRBD1 as D (5 bases). Germline V gives CDR1 SGHTA, CDR2 FQGTGA. V lost 4 bases and J 14 bases, leaving 21 bases between the germline ends. CDR3 length: 15 amino acids. The CDR3 nucleotides read TGTGCCAGCAGCTCCACAGGCGCGTTGGGGTCAACCCTCCACTTT. This codes for CASSSTGALGSTLHF.

J is TRBJ2-1 and V is TRBV7-9; D unclear. Trimming pared 3 bases from V and 10 bases from J, leaving 7 bases between. The CDR3 runs to 11 residues. The germline V gene has CDR1 SEHNR and CDR2 FQNEAQ (reference sequence). CDR3 region: CASSFVGEQFF. Written as DNA, the CDR3 is TGTGCCAGCAGCTTCGTAGGGGAGCAGTTCTTC.

This chain links TRBV29-1 with TRBJ1-1; D remains unclear. This CDR3 spans 11 amino acids. CDR1 is SQVTM, CDR2 ANQGSEA, per germline. The V gene lost 6 bases and the J gene lost 10 bases, with 15 bases spanning the gap. The CDR3 sequence is CSVDPTALAFF. CDR3 DNA: TGCAGCGTCGACCCTACTGCCCTAGCTTTCTTT. Drawing the rest from reference TRBV29-1 and TRBJ1-1, the complete variable domain is SAVISQKPSRDICQRGTSLTIQCQVDSQVTMMFWYRQQPGQSLTLIATANQGSEATYESGFVIDKFPISRPNLTFSTLTVSNMSPEDSSIYLCSVDPTALAFFGQGTRLTVV.

The V and J genes are TRBV7-2 and TRBJ2-5, with TRBD1 identical over 8 bases. The CDR3 spans 17 residues. CDR1 and CDR2 (germline): SGHTA, FQGNSA. V shed 2 bases, J shed 1 base, and the junction held 9 bases outside the gene matches. CDR3: CASSLKNPGGTQETQYF. DNA of the CDR3: TGTGCCAGCAGCTTAAAAAACCCAGGGGGCACCCAAGAGACCCAGTACTTC. The whole variable domain, filled in from reference TRBV7-2 and TRBJ2-5, reads GAGVSQSPSNKVTEKGKDVELRCDPISGHTALYWYRQSLGQGLEFLIYFQGNSAPDKSGLPSDRFSAERTGGSVSTLTIQRTQQEDSAVYLCASSLKNPGGTQETQYFGPGTRLLVL.

This clonotype was picked up a small number of times. The genes are TRBV2 and TRBJ1-6, with 10 bases aligning to TRBD1. V shed 6 bases and J 9 bases; nucleotides not matched to a gene: 8. The length of the CDR3 is 15 residues. In germline, CDR1 is SNHLY, CDR2 FYNNEI. CDR3 in DNA: TGTGCCAGCAGGCGGGGGGGACAGGGGACTTCACCCCTCCACTTT. Residues: CASRRGGQGTSPLHF.

This sequence joins TRBV2 and TRBJ1-1; no definite D call. The CDR3 has 10 amino acids. The germline V and J ends were trimmed by 4 bases and 4 bases, with 1 base remaining between them. The V gene's germline CDR1 is SNHLY and CDR2 FYNNEI. The CDR3: CASSVTEAFF. The CDR3 DNA reads TGTGCCAGCAGTGTCACTGAAGCTTTCTTT.

The V gene is TRBV25-1, the J gene TRBJ2-2; D gene unclear. Germline V gene data show CDR1 as MGHDK and CDR2 as SYGVNS. The CDR3 covers 13 residues. Trimming shortened V by 6 bases and J by 7 bases, and 12 bases separated the two germline ends. The CDR3 DNA reads TGTGCCAGCAGGTCGAGAGGCGGCGGGGAGCTGTTTTTT. This gives the protein CASRSRGGGELFF.

V and J are TRBV2 and TRBJ2-1; the D is unclear. The germline V and J ends were trimmed by 8 bases and 5 bases, with 16 bases remaining between them. This CDR3 comprises 14 residues. The germline V gene has CDR1 SNHLY and CDR2 FYNNEI. CDR3 DNA: TGTGCCAGCTCCCTTTGGGTACCAAACAATGAGCAGTTCTTC. This codes for CASSLWVPNNEQFF.

The J gene is TRBJ1-6, the V gene TRBV20-1; a weak D match, TRBD1 (6 bases). Germline CDR1 reads DFQATT; CDR2 reads SNEGSKA (reference sequence). This CDR3 spans 17 amino acids. V was clipped by 4 bases and J by 0 bases, with 16 bases between them. The CDR3 spells CSAIMGADASYNSPLHF. Written as DNA, the CDR3 is TGCAGTGCTATTATGGGGGCGGACGCCTCCTATAATTCACCCCTCCACTTT.

J is TRBJ2-7 and V is TRBV15; 8 bases are a match to TRBD2. There are 18 residues in the CDR3. The V gene end was trimmed by 3 bases and the J gene end by 2 bases; junction bases not matched to a gene: 15. Germline V gives CDR1 LNHNV, CDR2 YYDKDF (reference sequence). CDR3 nucleotides: TGTGCCACCAGCAGCGCGGGACTAGATTCTAGTTTTCCCTACGAGCAGTACTTC. Protein sequence: CATSSAGLDSSFPYEQYF. The whole variable domain, remainder taken from reference TRBV15 and TRBJ2-7, is DAMVIQNPRYQVTQFGKPVTLSCSQTLNHNVMYWYQQKSSQAPKLLFHYYDKDFNNEADTPDNFQSRRPNTSFCFLDIRSPGLGDTAMYLCATSSAGLDSSFPYEQYFGPGTRLTVT.

The chain has TRBV2 and TRBJ2-2, with 11 bases fitting TRBD1. Trimming took 6 bases from V and 5 from J; bases not matched to a gene: 5. This CDR3 has 15 residues. From germline, CDR1 is SNHLY and CDR2 FYNNEI. CDR3 residues: CASRRTGGGTGELFF. In DNA form, the CDR3 reads TGTGCCAGCAGGCGGACAGGGGGCGGAACCGGGGAGCTGTTTTTT.

J is TRBJ1-4 and V is TRBV19, with D perhaps TRBD1 (5 bases). Germline V gene lookup returns CDR1 LNHDA and CDR2 SQIVND (reference sequence). There are 14 residues in the CDR3. Trimming took off 6 bases at V and 0 bases at J, with 8 bases between the two ends. Here the CDR3 DNA reads TGTGCCAGTAGCCAGACAGCAACTAATGAAAAACTGTTTTTT. This codes for CASSQTATNEKLFF.

V usage is TRBV29-1 and J usage is TRBJ2-3, with TRBD2 identical over 9 bases. Germline trimming cut 4 bases from V and 3 bases from J; bases unmatched to any gene: 5. Germline-derived CDR1 and CDR2 are SQVTM and ANQGSEA. The CDR3 is made up of 14 amino acids. The CDR3 DNA reads as TGCAGCGTTGTCGGGACTAGCAGTACAGATACGCAGTATTTT. Its translation is CSVVGTSSTDTQYF.

CDR3 sequence reads: CASSQGNNEQFF. Here the CDR3 DNA reads TGCGCCAGCAGCCAGGGAAACAATGAGCAGTTCTTC. This sequence joins TRBV5-1 and TRBJ2-1, with D tentatively TRBD1 (5 bases). The germline gives CDR1 SGHRS, CDR2 YFSETQ. The CDR3 consists of 12 residues. Trimming pared 4 bases from V and 5 bases from J, leaving 7 bases between.

The chain recombines TRBV10-1 with TRBJ2-7, with 10 bases aligning to TRBD2. With V trimmed by 7 bases and J by 2 bases, 11 bases remained unmatched. The CDR3 is 16 residues long. Germline-derived CDR1 and CDR2 are WNHNN and SYGVQD (reference sequence). In DNA, the CDR3 is TGCGCCAGCAATAGGGCTAGCGGGGGCCTGCCCTACGAGCAGTACTTC. Translating it yields CASNRASGGLPYEQYF.

This clonotype was counted once. The junction and the germline gene differ at one end; a read error may be behind it. The chain couples TRBV7-9 to TRBJ2-7; D not certain. This CDR3 contains 14 residues. Germline CDR1 reads SEHNR; CDR2 reads FQNEAQ (reference sequence). CDR3 nucleotides: TGTGTCAGCAGCTTAGATGTGGATAACTACGAGCAGTACTTC. Its protein is CVSSLDVDNYEQYF. The variable domain in full, with the rest retrieved from reference TRBV7-9 and TRBJ2-7, is DTGVSQNPRHKITKRGQNVTFRCDPISEHNRLYWYRQTLGQGPEFLTYFQNEAQLEKSRLLSDRFSAERPKGSFSTLEIQRTEQGDSAMYLCVSSLDVDNYEQYFGPGTRLTVT.

This clonotype was counted many times. The chain joins TRBV20-1 to TRBJ2-1; D unresolved. Germline-derived CDR1 and CDR2 are DFQATT and SNEGSKA (reference sequence). V dropped 0 bases and J dropped 3 bases, with 15 bases sitting between them. This CDR3 comprises 16 residues. The CDR3 region has the DNA TGCAGTGCTAGAGATTCGGCCACCAGACACTACAATGAGCAGTTCTTC. Its translation: CSARDSATRHYNEQFF.

This clonotype showed up just once. J is TRBJ1-6 and V is TRBV7-8, with 7 bases lining up with TRBD1. The germline V gene encodes CDR1 SGHVS and CDR2 FQNEAQ. This CDR3 spans 16 amino acids. The trim removed 1 base at V and 8 bases at J, leaving 8 bases unmatched. The CDR3 sequence is CASSLVARGSDSPLHF. In DNA form, the CDR3 reads TGTGCCAGCAGCTTAGTGGCCAGGGGGTCGGATTCACCCCTCCACTTT.

CDR3 amino acids: CASSHREMGSEQYF. CDR3 nucleotides: TGTGCCAGCAGTCACCGGGAGATGGGCAGCGAGCAGTACTTC. The V and J genes are TRBV7-9 and TRBJ2-7; tentative D call: TRBD2 (6 bases). This CDR3 contains 14 residues. V was shortened by 6 bases and J by 6 bases, with 18 bases between the two germline ends. Germline V lookup: CDR1 SEHNR, CDR2 FQNEAQ (reference sequence).

This chain joins TRBV6-1 and TRBJ1-2; the D is unclear. Germline lookup yields CDR1 MNHNS and CDR2 SASEGT. The V end lost 4 bases, the J end lost 4 bases, and 13 bases lay between the germline ends. This CDR3 has 14 residues. DNA for the CDR3: TGTGCCAGCAGTGCCCAGGTGGGTGTCTATGGCTACACCTTC. Translated: CASSAQVGVYGYTF.

This chain links TRBV9 with TRBJ1-6, with TRBD1 as a possible D gene (6 bases). The CDR3 length is 16 residues. With 0 bases removed from V and 2 bases from J, the gap between germline ends came to 9 bases. Per the germline V gene, CDR1 is SGDLS and CDR2 is YYNGEE. The CDR3 DNA is TGTGCCAGCAGCGTAGATGCAGGGGCCTATAATTCACCCCTCCACTTT. It is translated as CASSVDAGAYNSPLHF.

This clonotype was seen repeatedly, ten times or more. The gene calls are TRBV20-1 and TRBJ1-2; D not certain. Trimming took off 0 bases at V and 3 bases at J, with 11 bases between the two ends. This CDR3 comprises 14 residues. The germline gives CDR1 DFQATT, CDR2 SNEGSKA (reference sequence). The CDR3 region is CSARDPSSDYGYTF. CDR3 bases: TGCAGTGCTAGAGATCCCAGTTCGGACTATGGCTACACCTTC.

As to this clonotype: At one end the junction does not follow the germline gene, possibly because of a read error. The V and J genes are TRBV5-1 and TRBJ1-2; D remains ambiguous. The CDR3 loop spans 14 amino acids. Germline CDR1 SGHRS, CDR2 YFSETQ. CDR3 sequence reads: CASSLPGDNCGYTF. Written as DNA, the CDR3 is TGCGCCAGCAGCTTGCCAGGAGATAACTGTGGCTACACCTTC. Drawing the rest from reference TRBV5-1 and TRBJ1-2, the complete variable domain is KAGVTQTPRYLIKTRGQQVTLSCSPISGHRSVSWYQQTPGQGLQFLFEYFSETQRNKGNFPGRFSGRQFSNSRSEMNVSTLELGDSALYLCASSLPGDNCGYTFGSGTRLTVV.

The chain has TRBV2 and TRBJ2-5; 9 positions agree with TRBD1. CDR1 is SNHLY and CDR2 is FYNNEI in the germline V gene. Losses at the gene ends were 6 bases for V and 0 bases for J; bases not matched to a gene: 8. The CDR3 length is 16 residues. The chain's CDR3 is CASRERDRAYQETQYF. The CDR3 DNA reads as TGTGCCAGCAGAGAAAGGGACAGGGCATACCAAGAGACCCAGTACTTC.

This rearrangement joins TRBV14 to TRBJ2-3, with 9 bases that match TRBD1. This CDR3 has 15 amino acids. Germline trimming cut 5 bases from V and 11 bases from J; bases unmatched to any gene: 14. Germline V gene sequence: CDR1 SGHDN, CDR2 FVKESK. The CDR3 region has the DNA TGTGCCAGCAGCGTCGGGGGACAGGGACAACGCCGGCAGTATTTT. It yields the protein CASSVGGQGQRRQYF.

This clonotype was observed once. This chain uses TRBV7-9 with TRBJ2-2, with D unresolved. The CDR3 runs 13 residues. Germline V lookup: CDR1 SEHNR, CDR2 FQNEAQ (reference sequence). V was cut by 2 bases and J by 7 bases, with 8 bases left in between. The CDR3 here is CASSLRGRGELFF. CDR3 nucleotides: TGTGCCAGCAGCTTAAGAGGCCGCGGGGAGCTGTTTTTT.

The chain joins TRBV7-8 to TRBJ2-7, with no clear D. Trimming cost V 1 base and J 2 bases, with 9 bases left between them. The germline gives CDR1 SGHVS, CDR2 FQNEAQ. CDR3 length: 14 amino acids. Here the CDR3 reads CASSLGPRTYEQYF. CDR3 DNA sequence: TGTGCCAGCAGCTTAGGTCCCAGAACCTACGAGCAGTACTTC.